This T cell receptor (beta chain) was captured in a study of T cells in Graves' hyperthyroidism and ophthalmopathy. Overall study results and limits: The model forecast ophthalmopathy, anticipating it by a median around 6.5 months before onset. Among thyroid clonotypes expanded above 0.001, most also appeared in blood.

Germline V CDR1 and CDR2: LGHNA, YNFKEQ. The CDR3 spans 17 residues. V was clipped by 4 bases and J by 4 bases; unmatched bases: 6. Points on this clonotype: The antigen is undetermined.

Inclusion characteristics of ophthalmopathy patients comprised a Clinical Activity Score of at least 3, a NOSPECS grade of at least 4, and duration under 3 months. Exclusions: uncontrolled infection, other autoimmune disease, pregnancy, lactation. It was RNA transcripts that yielded the amplified TCR beta CDR3 regions. The primer set for the first-round RT-PCR of the TCR CDR3 was HTBI. TCRdb reanalysed the multiplex PCR reads using MiXCR and keeps one entry per CDR3 protein. The profile covers about 500,000 distinct CDR3 sequences, with roughly 15% appearing a single time and around 17% taken by the ten largest.

Source material: blood. This receptor was taken from a woman between 18 and 29 years old with Graves' ophthalmopathy. V and J are TRBV4-2 and TRBJ2-6; 11 bases match TRBD2. The DNA of the CDR3 is TGTGCCAGCAGCCTTAGCGGGGGGGCTTGGGGGGCCAACGTCCTGACTTTC. This encodes CASSLSGGAWGANVLTF.